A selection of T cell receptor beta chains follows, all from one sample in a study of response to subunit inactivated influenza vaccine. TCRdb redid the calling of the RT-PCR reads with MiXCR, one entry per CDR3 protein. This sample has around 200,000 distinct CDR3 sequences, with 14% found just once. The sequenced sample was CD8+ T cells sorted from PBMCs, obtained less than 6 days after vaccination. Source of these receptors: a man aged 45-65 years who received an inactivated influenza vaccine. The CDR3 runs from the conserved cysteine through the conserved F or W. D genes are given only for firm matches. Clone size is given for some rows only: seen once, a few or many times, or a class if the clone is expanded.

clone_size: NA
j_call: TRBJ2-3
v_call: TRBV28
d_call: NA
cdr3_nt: TGTGCCAGCAGTTCAAACCCGCAGGGGCCGCGTAATACGCAGTATTTT
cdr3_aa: CASSSNPQGPRNTQYF

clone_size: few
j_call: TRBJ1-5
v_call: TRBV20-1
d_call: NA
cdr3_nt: TGCAGTGCTCCTACGACGGGCCTCAATCAGCCCCAGCATTTT
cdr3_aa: CSAPTTGLNQPQHF

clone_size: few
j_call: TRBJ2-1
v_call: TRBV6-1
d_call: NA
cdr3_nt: TGTGCCAGCAGTGAAGGGGCAGAGATCTACAATGAGCAGTTCTTC
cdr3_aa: CASSEGAEIYNEQFF

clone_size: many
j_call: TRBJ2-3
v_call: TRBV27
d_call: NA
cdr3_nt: TGTGCCAGCAGTTTTGGTGGGAGCACAGATACGCAGTATTTT
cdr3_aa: CASSFGGSTDTQYF

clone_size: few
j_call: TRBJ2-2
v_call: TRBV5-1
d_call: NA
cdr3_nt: TGCGCCAGCAGCTTGGGTTACGCCGGGGAGCTGTTTTTT
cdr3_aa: CASSLGYAGELFF

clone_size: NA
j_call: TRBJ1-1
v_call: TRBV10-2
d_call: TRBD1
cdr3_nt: TGCGCCAGCAGTGAGTCGGGACAGGGGTTGAACACTGAAGCTTTCTTT
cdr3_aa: CASSESGQGLNTEAFF

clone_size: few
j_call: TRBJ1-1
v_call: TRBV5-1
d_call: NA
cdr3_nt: TGCGCCAGCAGCTTGGTGTTCATGAACACTGAAGCTTTCTTT
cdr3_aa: CASSLVFMNTEAFF

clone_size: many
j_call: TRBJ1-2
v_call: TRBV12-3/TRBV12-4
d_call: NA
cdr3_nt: TGTGCCAGCAGTTGGTTCGGTTCTAACTATGGCTACACCTTC
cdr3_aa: CASSWFGSNYGYTF

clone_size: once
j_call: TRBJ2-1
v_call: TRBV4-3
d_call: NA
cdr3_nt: TGCGCCAGCAGCCAAGAAAGGACGAGGCCTTACAATGAGCAGTTCTTC
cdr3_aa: CASSQERTRPYNEQFF

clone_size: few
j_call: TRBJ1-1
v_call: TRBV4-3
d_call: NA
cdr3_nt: TGCGCCAGCAGCCCTATCATGAACACTGAAGCTTTCTTT
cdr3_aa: CASSPIMNTEAFF

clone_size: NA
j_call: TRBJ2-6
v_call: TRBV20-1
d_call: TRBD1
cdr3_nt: TGCAGTGCTAGAGACCCGGGGGGGACAGGGGCTTCTGGGGCCAACGTCCTGACTTTC
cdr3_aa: CSARDPGGTGASGANVLTF

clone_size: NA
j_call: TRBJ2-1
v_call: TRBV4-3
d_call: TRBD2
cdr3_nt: TGCGCCAGCAGCCAAGGAAGCGGGAGGCGGTATGAGCAGTTCTTC
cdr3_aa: CASSQGSGRRYEQFF

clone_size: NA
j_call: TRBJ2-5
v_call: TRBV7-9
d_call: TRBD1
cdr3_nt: TGTGCCAGCAGCGCCCGGGACAGTCTACAAGAGACCCAGTACTTC
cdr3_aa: CASSARDSLQETQYF

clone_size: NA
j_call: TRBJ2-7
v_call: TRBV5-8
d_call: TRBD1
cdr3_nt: TGTGCCATCAGCCTCGGGACAGGGTCCTACGAGCAGTACTTC
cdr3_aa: CAISLGTGSYEQYF

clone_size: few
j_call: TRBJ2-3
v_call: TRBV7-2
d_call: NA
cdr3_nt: TGTGCCAGCAGCTTGGGTTCTGGTCCAGATACGCAGTATTTT
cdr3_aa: CASSLGSGPDTQYF

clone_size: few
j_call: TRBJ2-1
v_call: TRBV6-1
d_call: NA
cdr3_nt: TGTGCCAGCAGCCTAGCTTTTCAGGGGAGCGAGCAGTTCTTC
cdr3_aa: CASSLAFQGSEQFF

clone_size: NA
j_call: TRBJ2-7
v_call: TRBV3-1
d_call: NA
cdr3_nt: TGTGCCAGCAGCCAGGACAGTACCTACGAGCAGTACTTC
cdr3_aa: CASSQDSTYEQYF

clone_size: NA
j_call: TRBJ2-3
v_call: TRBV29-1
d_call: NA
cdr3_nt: TGCAGCGAAAACAGGGCGGGTCTCTCCACAGATACGCAGTATTTT
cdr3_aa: CSENRAGLSTDTQYF

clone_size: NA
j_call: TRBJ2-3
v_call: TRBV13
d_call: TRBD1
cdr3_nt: TGTACCAGCTGTTCAACTCTTGCAGGACAGGGGATCGCAGATACGCAGTATTTT
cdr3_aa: CTSCSTLAGQGIADTQYF

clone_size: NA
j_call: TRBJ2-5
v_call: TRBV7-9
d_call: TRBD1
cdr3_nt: TGTGCCAGCAGCCAGGGGACAGGGGGCTTGGAGACCCAGTACTTC
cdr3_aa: CASSQGTGGLETQYF

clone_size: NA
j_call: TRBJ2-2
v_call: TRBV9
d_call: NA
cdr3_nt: TGTGCCAGCAGCGTGGGATCGGAACACACCGGGGAGCTGTTTTTT
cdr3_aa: CASSVGSEHTGELFF

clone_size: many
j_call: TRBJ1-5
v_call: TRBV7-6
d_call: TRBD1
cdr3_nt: TGTGCCAGCAGCTTAGGGACAGGGGTGAGCAATCAGCCCCAGCATTTT
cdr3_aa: CASSLGTGVSNQPQHF

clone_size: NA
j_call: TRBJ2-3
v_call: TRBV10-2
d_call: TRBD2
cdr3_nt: TGCGCCGGCTCGGGACTAGTATTACATACGCAGTATTTT
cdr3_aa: CAGSGLVLHTQYF

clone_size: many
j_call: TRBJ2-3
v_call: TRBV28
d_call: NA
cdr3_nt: TGTGCCAGCAGTTTATTCCTCTCGGGGAGTACAGATACGCAGTATTTT
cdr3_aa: CASSLFLSGSTDTQYF

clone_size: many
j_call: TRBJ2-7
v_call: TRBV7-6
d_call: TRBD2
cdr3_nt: TGTGCCAGCAGCTTAGGGGGGGGAACCTACGAGCAGTACTTC
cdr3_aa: CASSLGGGTYEQYF

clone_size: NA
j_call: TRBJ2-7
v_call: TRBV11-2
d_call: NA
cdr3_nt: TGTGCTTGTACAGGGAGGTCCTCCTACGAGCAGTACTTC
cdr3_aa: CACTGRSSYEQYF

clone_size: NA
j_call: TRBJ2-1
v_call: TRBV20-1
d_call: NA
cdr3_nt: TGCAGTGCTAGGCCCACTAGCTACAATGAGCAGTTCTTC
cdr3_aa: CSARPTSYNEQFF

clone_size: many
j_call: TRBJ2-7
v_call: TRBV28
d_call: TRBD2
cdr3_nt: TGTGCCAGCAGTTTAGCTAGCGGGTATTACGAGCAGTACTTC
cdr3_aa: CASSLASGYYEQYF

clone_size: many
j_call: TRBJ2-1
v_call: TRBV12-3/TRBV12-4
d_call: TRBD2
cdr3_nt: TGTGCCAGCAGCTCCTCTAGCGGTCTACGCAATGAGCAGTTCTTC
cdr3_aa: CASSSSSGLRNEQFF

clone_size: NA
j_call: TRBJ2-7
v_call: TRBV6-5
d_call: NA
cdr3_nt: TGTGCCAGCAGTTACGGAAATGCCTACGAGCAGTACTTC
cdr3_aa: CASSYGNAYEQYF

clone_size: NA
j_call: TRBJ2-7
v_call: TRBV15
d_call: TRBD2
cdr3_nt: TGTGCCACCAGCAGGCCGGTAGCGGGGAACCGCGGGGAGCAGTACTTC
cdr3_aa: CATSRPVAGNRGEQYF

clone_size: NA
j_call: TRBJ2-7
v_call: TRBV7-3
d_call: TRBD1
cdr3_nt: TGTGCCAGCAGCCAACAACGCGCGGTCAGGGGGTCCGACTACGAGCAGTACTTC
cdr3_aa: CASSQQRAVRGSDYEQYF

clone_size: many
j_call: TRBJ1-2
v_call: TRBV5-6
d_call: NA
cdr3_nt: TGTGCCAGCAGCCCGAGGATTGAGAACTATGGCTACACCTTC
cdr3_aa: CASSPRIENYGYTF

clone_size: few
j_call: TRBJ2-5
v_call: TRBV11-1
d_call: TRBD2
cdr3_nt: TGTGCCAGCAGCCTCGGGACTAGCTCAACCGGAGGGACCCAGTACTTC
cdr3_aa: CASSLGTSSTGGTQYF

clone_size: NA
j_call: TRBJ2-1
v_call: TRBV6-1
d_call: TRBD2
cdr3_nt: TGTGCCAGCAGGGACAGACTAGCGGGAGGGATCTACAATGAGCAGTTCTTC
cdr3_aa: CASRDRLAGGIYNEQFF

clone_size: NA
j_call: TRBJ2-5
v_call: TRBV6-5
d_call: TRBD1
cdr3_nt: TGTGCCAGCAGTTGCTTTACAGGGGAGGAGACCCAGTACTTC
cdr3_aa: CASSCFTGEETQYF

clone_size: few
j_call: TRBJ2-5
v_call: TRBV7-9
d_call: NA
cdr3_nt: TGTGCCAGCAGCTTAAGTTGGGGGGAGGAGACCCAGTACTTC
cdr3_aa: CASSLSWGEETQYF

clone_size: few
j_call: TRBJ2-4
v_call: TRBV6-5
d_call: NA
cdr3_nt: TGTGCCAGCAGTTCCTCTAGCACGGCCAAAAACATTCAGTACTTC
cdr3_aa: CASSSSSTAKNIQYF

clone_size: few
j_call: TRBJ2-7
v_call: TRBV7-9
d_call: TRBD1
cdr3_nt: TGTGCCAGCAGCTTATATAAGGGACAGGGCTACGAGCAGTACTTC
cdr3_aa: CASSLYKGQGYEQYF